This TCR beta chain was recorded in a study of shared clonotypes between healthy human individuals (TCRdb year 2020). In the study overall: The cohort comprised a couple of women and a few men aged 18 to 49 years. To estimate repertoire size and how much clonotypes are shared between individuals, the study performed deep sequencing of blood TCR repertoires from 4 to 6 healthy adults. Leukapheresis yielded between about 0.85 and 10 billion PBMCs per donor. To increase sequencing depth and limit assay-specific biases, TCR repertoire library preparation and sequencing were carried out by different laboratories using diverse techniques. For each donor, three plates each were used for CD4 naive and CD4 memory, two plates were used for CD8 naive, and one plate was used for CD8 memory. The paper as a whole reports these results and caveats: Larger estimated clonotype richness was generally found for naive subsets than for memory subsets. Rarefaction of sorted-subset datasets indicated incomplete sequencing despite the large sequencing depth. Sampling was restricted to blood, and TCR repertoires in tissues likely differ from the TCR repertoires found in blood. The genetic and exposure-history diversity represented was limited by the small number of donors. Clonotypes shared by all four sorted-subset donors showed higher generation probabilities than non-shared clonotypes. Pairwise subsampling led to the expectation that sequencing depth would affect the degree of clonotype sharing among donors. Approximately 4.8% of naive CD4, 3.5% of naive CD8, approximately 2% of memory CD4, and about 0.4% of memory CD8 clonotypes were shared across a handful of donors.

Using the deep immunoSEQ assay, multiplex PCR amplified TCR CDR3 regions from genomic DNA. Extracted genomic DNA from each cell subset was distributed evenly across all wells of several immunoSEQ 96-well plates, and each plate was treated as a replicate. For sorted subsets, about 210 ng of genomic DNA, equivalent to some 30,000 T cell genomes, went into each replicate PCR. Purified libraries were measured with a Qubit 3.0 fluorometer, size-checked on a Bioanalyzer 2100, and measured again with the KAPA Library Quantification kit. Every immunoSEQ 96-well plate was sequenced on a separate single-read 150-cycle Illumina NextSeq 550 flow cell. The study's own analysis went as follows. The immunoSEQ output contained only junctional sequences without quality scores, so filtering could not match that applied to full-length reads. To assign V/J genes and CDR3, sequences were annotated using PyIR, a Python wrapper for IgBLAST v1.9, with IMGT germline references. Any read was removed if the V/J assignment was weak (E-value above 1e-6), the CDR3 was missing, or the read contained stop codons, out-of-frame junctions, or ambiguous translated residues. A V3J clonotype was defined by an identical inferred V gene, J gene, and CDR3 amino acid sequence. The percentage overlap between two repertoires was calculated by dividing the number of shared unique clonotypes by the size of the smaller repertoire. Richness of each repertoire was evaluated using RTK rarefaction, the Chao1 estimator, and Recon v2.1 estimates of unobserved clonotypes. Generation probabilities were computed with OLGA for all TCRbeta clonotypes obtained by the gDNA method from several donors. TCRdb's version of the immuneACCESS table is confined to in-frame rearrangements and falls short of the full clone set. An unresolved V gene accounts for under half of the shortfall where checked; the remainder is of unknown origin. V, J and clone size are those of that table, while D and trimming were read from the DNA. The sample contains approximately 2.5 million clones, more than 85% of them found a single time. The leading ten clones occupy about 0.38% of the sample.

Donors were healthy HIV-negative adults with no recently reported acute infections or vaccinations. Only Caucasian adults living in Nashville, Tennessee, USA were represented among the donors. CD4+ T cells were enriched by magnetic negative selection; naive cells were then positively selected on CD45RA, and the negative fraction formed the memory subset. Blood was collected by leukapheresis, and PBMCs were isolated by Ficoll-Histopaque density gradient centrifugation and then cryopreserved in liquid nitrogen vapor phase. Purity and quantity of every magnetically sorted T cell population were checked by analytical flow cytometry. Genomic DNA was isolated from each sorted fraction and quantified by UV absorbance on a Nanodrop 2000c. Trimming costs V 10 bases and J 8 bases, and their ends lie 27 bases apart. CDR1 and CDR2 are drawn from the germline V gene: WSHSY, SAAADI. The CDR3 starts with the cysteine, ends with the phenylalanine, and has 16 residues. The DNA shown is the 48-base CDR3, in frame from base 1.

To note about this clone: There is no known antigen for this receptor. No per-base quality is available; no much larger clone lies one base away.

The rearrangement combines TRBV10-2 with TRBJ2-1; tentative D gene TRBD2, with 5 bases matching. The receptor was derived from a man in his late teens or twenties in good health. Some clones in this sample may be carry-over from other donors' samples. The specimen was naive CD4+ T cells from PBMCs. Read against the paper, the sample's cell subset or site label means: CD45RA+ positively selected. Here the CDR3 is given as CATYGESRGPSDEQFF. The bases read TGCGCCACCTACGGGGAGTCCCGAGGCCCTAGTGATGAGCAGTTCTTC.